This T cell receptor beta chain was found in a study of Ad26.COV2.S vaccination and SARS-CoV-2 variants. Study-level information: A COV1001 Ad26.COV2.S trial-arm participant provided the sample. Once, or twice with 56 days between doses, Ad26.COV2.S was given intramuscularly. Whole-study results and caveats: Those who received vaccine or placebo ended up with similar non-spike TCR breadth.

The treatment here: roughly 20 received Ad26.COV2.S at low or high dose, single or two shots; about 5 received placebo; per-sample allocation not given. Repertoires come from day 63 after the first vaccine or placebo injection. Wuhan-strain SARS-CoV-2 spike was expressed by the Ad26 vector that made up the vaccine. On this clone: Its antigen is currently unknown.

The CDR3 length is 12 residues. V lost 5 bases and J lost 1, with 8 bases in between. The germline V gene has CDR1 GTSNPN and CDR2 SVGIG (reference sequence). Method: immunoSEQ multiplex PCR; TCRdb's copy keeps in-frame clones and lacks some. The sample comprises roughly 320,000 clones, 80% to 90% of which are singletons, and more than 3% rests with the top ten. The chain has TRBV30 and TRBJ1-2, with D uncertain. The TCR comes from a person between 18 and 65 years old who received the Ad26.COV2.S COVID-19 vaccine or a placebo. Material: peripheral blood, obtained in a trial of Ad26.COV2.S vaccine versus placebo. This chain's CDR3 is CAWAIDNYGYTF. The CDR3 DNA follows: TGTGCCTGGGCAATTGATAACTATGGCTACACCTTC.